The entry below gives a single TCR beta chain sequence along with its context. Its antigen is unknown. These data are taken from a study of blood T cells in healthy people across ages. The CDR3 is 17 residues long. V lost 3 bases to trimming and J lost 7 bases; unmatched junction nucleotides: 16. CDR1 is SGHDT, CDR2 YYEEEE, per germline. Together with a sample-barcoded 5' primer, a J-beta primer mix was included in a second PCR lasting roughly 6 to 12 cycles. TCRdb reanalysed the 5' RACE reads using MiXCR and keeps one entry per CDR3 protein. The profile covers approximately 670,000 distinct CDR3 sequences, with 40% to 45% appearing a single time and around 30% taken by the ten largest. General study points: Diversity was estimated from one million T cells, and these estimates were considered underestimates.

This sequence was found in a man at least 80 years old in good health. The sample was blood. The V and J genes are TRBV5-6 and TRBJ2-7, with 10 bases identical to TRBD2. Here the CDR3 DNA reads TGTGCCAGCAGCTACAAAAAGCGGGAGGGCCTTTACAATGAGCAGTACTTC. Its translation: CASSYKKREGLYNEQYF. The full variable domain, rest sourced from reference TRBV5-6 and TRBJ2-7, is DAGVTQSPTHLIKTRGQQVTLRCSPKSGHDTVSWYQQALGQGPQFIFQYYEEEERQRGNFPDRFSGHQFPNYSSELNVNALLLGDSALYLCASSYKKREGLYNEQYFGPGTRLTVT.